Listed here are 29 T cell receptor beta chains from one sample, sequenced in a study of OX40 agonist ivuxolimab in advanced cancers. The protocol was immunoSEQ multiplex PCR, while the TCRdb copy is restricted to in-frame clones and leaves out a portion. In the table there are 50,000 to 55,000 clones, 70% to 80% of which are singletons. The sequenced sample was CD4+ or CD8+ T cells sorted from blood, obtained in a trial of the OX40 agonist ivuxolimab. Receptors were obtained from an adult with an advanced solid tumor such as melanoma, head and neck, liver or kidney cancer.

The chain couples TRBV29-1 to TRBJ2-3; D uncertain. Germline CDR1 and CDR2: SQVTM and ANQGSEA. V lost 3 bases, J lost 5 bases, and 12 bases lay in between. There are 13 residues in the CDR3. CDR3 amino acids: CSVEEGLVDTQYF. The CDR3, as DNA: TGCAGCGTTGAGGAAGGGTTGGTAGATACGCAGTATTTT.

The chain joins TRBV9 to TRBJ1-3; the D is unclear. Germline V gene sequence: CDR1 SGDLS, CDR2 YYNGEE. CDR3 length: 15 residues. Trimming left V 7 bases short and J 6 bases short, with 20 bases between. CDR3 nucleotide sequence: TGTGCCAGCTCCCTGGATGGGGTCTACGAAAACACCATATATTTT. Its translation: CASSLDGVYENTIYF.

The rearrangement joins TRBV6-1 to TRBJ2-5; 11 bases fit TRBD1. CDR3 length: 15 residues. V trimming: 3 bases; J trimming: 6 bases; junction bases outside the gene matches: 6. Looked up from germline, CDR1 is MNHNS and CDR2 is SASEGT. In DNA form, the CDR3 reads TGTGCCAGCAGTGATGGGGACAGGGGGAAAAAGACCCAGTACTTC. The encoded protein is CASSDGDRGKKTQYF.

V and J are TRBV11-2 and TRBJ1-2, with D tentatively TRBD1 (5 bases). Germline values: CDR1 SGHAT, CDR2 FQNNGV. The CDR3 extends over 14 amino acids. The germline V and J ends were trimmed by 1 base and 9 bases, with 15 bases remaining between them. As DNA, the CDR3 is TGTGCCAGCAGCTTAGTTCGGACGGGGGAGAGCTACACCTTC. Amino acids: CASSLVRTGESYTF.

This clone was seen a handful of times. CDR3 bases: TGTGCCAGCAGCTTAGAGGTAACCGGTGAGGGAGAGACCCAGTACTTC. Its protein is CASSLEVTGEGETQYF. The rearrangement links TRBV7-8 to TRBJ2-5; possibly TRBD2 for D (5 bases). Deletions cut 1 base from V and 4 bases from J, with 16 bases between. The CDR3 spans 16 residues. Germline V CDR1 and CDR2: SGHVS, FQNEAQ.

CDR3 coding DNA: TGTGCCAGCAGCCCTGACAGGTTTCAGCCCCAGCATTTT. Translation: CASSPDRFQPQHF. The rearrangement joins TRBV6-6 to TRBJ1-5; D may be TRBD1 (6 bases). Deletions cut 6 bases from V and 6 bases from J, with 12 bases between. The length of the CDR3 is 13 residues. Germline CDR1 MNHNY, CDR2 SVGAGI (reference sequence).

The chain links TRBV7-8 to TRBJ1-2; TRBD1 might be the D (6 bases). The CDR3 contains 19 residues. The germline gives CDR1 SGHVS, CDR2 FQNEAQ. The ends were cut back, 2 bases at V and 2 bases at J, with 24 bases in the middle. The CDR3, as DNA: TGTGCCAGCAGCTTAAGGGGACAATTCGGGACTACTACAAACTATGGCTACACCTTC. Translation gives CASSLRGQFGTTTNYGYTF. Looking up the rest from reference TRBV7-8 and TRBJ1-2 gives the full variable domain: GAGVSQSPRYKVAKRGQDVALRCDPISGHVSLFWYQQALGQGPEFLTYFQNEAQLDKSGLPSDRFFAERPEGSVSTLKIQRTQQEDSAVYLCASSLRGQFGTTTNYGYTFGSGTRLTVV.

This chain uses TRBV6-6 with TRBJ1-2, with 9 positions matching TRBD1. The CDR3 extends over 15 amino acids. V lost 5 bases to trimming and J lost 5 bases; unmatched junction nucleotides: 9. Germline V gene sequence: CDR1 MNHNY, CDR2 SVGAGI (reference sequence). This CDR3 is CASSNRDRVFYGYTF. DNA of the CDR3: TGTGCCAGCAGTAACCGGGACAGGGTGTTTTATGGCTACACCTTC.

This clone appeared a few times. The CDR3 spells CASSLGSGRGLDTQYF. The CDR3 DNA reads as TGTGCCAGCAGCTTAGGGTCGGGCAGGGGGCTAGATACGCAGTATTTT. The chain is built from TRBV7-9 and TRBJ2-3, with TRBD1 matching 8 bases. CDR3 length: 16 amino acids. V gave up 1 base and J gave up 5 bases; unmatched junction bases: 8. Germline-derived CDR1 and CDR2 are SEHNR and FQNEAQ (reference sequence).

The chain combines TRBV7-9 with TRBJ2-5; 7 bases agree with TRBD2. Germline trimming cut 5 bases from V and 4 bases from J; bases unmatched to any gene: 7. CDR1 and CDR2 (germline): SEHNR, FQNEAQ (reference sequence). The CDR3 spans 14 residues. CDR3 sequence reads: CASSEGGSGETQYF. DNA for the CDR3: TGTGCCAGCAGCGAAGGCGGGAGTGGAGAGACCCAGTACTTC. Combining the CDR3 with reference TRBV7-9 and TRBJ2-5 gives the whole variable domain DTGVSQNPRHKITKRGQNVTFRCDPISEHNRLYWYRQTLGQGPEFLTYFQNEAQLEKSRLLSDRFSAERPKGSFSTLEIQRTEQGDSAMYLCASSEGGSGETQYFGPGTRLLVL.

V and J are TRBV21-1 and TRBJ2-5; TRBD1 is the table's D call, not checked against the DNA. TRBV21-1 is annotated as a pseudogene. This CDR3 is built from 14 residues. The CDR3 is CASSSCQGQETQYF. The CDR3 DNA is TGTGCCAGCAGTTCGTGCCAGGGCCAAGAGACCCAGTACTTC.

The chain uses TRBV19 and TRBJ1-5; 8 bases map to TRBD1. There are 15 residues in the CDR3. The germline CDR1 and CDR2 sequences are LNHDA and SQIVND (reference sequence). The trim removed 6 bases at V and 0 bases at J, leaving 4 bases unmatched. In nucleotides, the CDR3 is TGTGCCAGTAGAGAGACAGGGGTTAGCAATCAGCCCCAGCATTTT. Its protein product is CASRETGVSNQPQHF.

The genes are TRBV2 and TRBJ1-6; D gene unclear. The germline CDR1 and CDR2 sequences are SNHLY and FYNNEI. Trimming cost V 6 bases and J 4 bases, with 7 bases left between them. The CDR3 loop spans 13 amino acids. CDR3 sequence (DNA): TGTGCCAGCAGCACAGATTATAATTCACCCCTCCACTTT. The encoded protein is CASSTDYNSPLHF.

This clone was seen more than once but under ten times. The sample contains more than one DNA sequence encoding this CDR3. V usage is TRBV15 and J usage is TRBJ1-5; D is perhaps TRBD1 (5 bases). The CDR3 spans 14 residues. Trimming pared 0 bases from V and 4 bases from J, leaving 7 bases between. The germline V gene encodes CDR1 LNHNV and CDR2 YYDKDF (reference sequence). The CDR3 sequence is CATSRDTGNQPQHF. The DNA for the CDR3 is TGTGCCACCAGCAGAGATACAGGAAATCAGCCCCAGCATTTT.

The J gene is TRBJ1-2, the V gene TRBV6-6; possible D gene TRBD1, 6 bases. The CDR3 spans 16 residues. In germline, CDR1 is MNHNY, CDR2 SVGAGI (reference sequence). Trimming stripped 4 bases from V and 3 bases from J, with 18 bases between. The CDR3 nucleotides read TGTGCCAGCAGTTCCCTCCGGAGAGGGGGGGACTATGGCTACACCTTC. This sequence encodes CASSSLRRGGDYGYTF.

V usage is TRBV7-2 and J usage is TRBJ2-1; 7 bases line up with TRBD1. Germline V gene lookup returns CDR1 SGHTA and CDR2 FQGNSA. Trimming removed 3 bases from V and 4 bases from J; junction bases left unmatched: 3. This CDR3 has 14 residues. CDR3 region: CASSLEQGYNEQFF. The CDR3 nucleotides are TGTGCCAGCAGCTTGGAACAGGGGTACAATGAGCAGTTCTTC.

V usage is TRBV2 and J usage is TRBJ1-5; unclear D gene. The CDR3 runs to 14 residues. V was trimmed by 5 bases and J by 1 base, leaving 9 bases between them. Germline V lookup: CDR1 SNHLY, CDR2 FYNNEI. This chain's CDR3 is CASSFPSSNQPQHF. The CDR3 bases are TGTGCCAGCAGTTTTCCGTCCAGCAATCAGCCCCAGCATTTT.

J is TRBJ2-7 and V is TRBV27; D unresolved. Per germline, CDR1 MNHEY and CDR2 SMNVEV (reference sequence). This CDR3 has 10 amino acids. V was pared by 5 bases and J by 7 bases, with 6 bases between. CDR3 coding DNA: TGTGCCAGCAGTCATGGGGAGCAGTACTTC. It translates to CASSHGEQYF.

The genes are TRBV25-1 and TRBJ2-3; 7 bases match TRBD2. This CDR3 has 16 residues. Trimming cost V 5 bases and J 2 bases; bases outside gene matches: 10. Germline V gene lookup returns CDR1 MGHDK and CDR2 SYGVNS. The CDR3 region has the DNA TGTGCCAGCAGTCGAATGTCGGGAGGCCACACAGATACGCAGTATTTT. Its protein product is CASSRMSGGHTDTQYF.

The table lists this clone with a few counts. V usage is TRBV5-8 and J usage is TRBJ1-2; D is uncertain. Germline-derived CDR1 and CDR2 are SGHTS and YDEGEE. Trimming shortened V by 5 bases and J by 5 bases, and 19 bases separated the two germline ends. CDR3 length: 15 amino acids. This CDR3 is CASRTIRARRYGYTF. The CDR3 DNA reads TGTGCCAGCAGGACCATACGCGCCCGGCGGTATGGCTACACCTTC. Complete variable domain (other parts from reference TRBV5-8 and TRBJ1-2): EAGVTQSPTHLIKTRGQQATLRCSPISGHTSVYWYQQALGLGLQFLLWYDEGEERNRGNFPPRFSGRQFPNYSSELNVNALELEDSALYLCASRTIRARRYGYTFGSGTRLTVV.

The J gene is TRBJ1-2, the V gene TRBV7-9, with a weak D call TRBD1 (6 bases). CDR1 and CDR2 from the germline V gene are SEHNR and FQNEAQ (reference sequence). Deletions cut 5 bases from V and 8 bases from J, with 18 bases between. CDR3 length: 14 amino acids. This chain's CDR3 is CASSRSQGPGGYTF. CDR3 nucleotides: TGTGCCAGCAGCCGCTCGCAGGGGCCGGGAGGCTACACCTTC.

The V call is TRBV9, the J call TRBJ1-6; D is unresolved. Germline V lookup: CDR1 SGDLS, CDR2 YYNGEE. Between the trimmed V and J ends, which lost 4 bases and 7 bases, there was a span of 21 bases. The CDR3 runs to 17 residues. The CDR3 DNA reads TGTGCCAGCAGCCCCCGACCTGACGGAAGCCTAAATTCACCCCTCCACTTT. It is translated as CASSPRPDGSLNSPLHF.

V usage is TRBV6-5 and J usage is TRBJ1-1; maybe TRBD1 (5 bases). V gave up 7 bases and J gave up 1 base, with 7 bases separating them. Germline lookup yields CDR1 MNHEY and CDR2 SVGAGI. CDR3 size: 12 residues. The CDR3 loop reads CASMGGNTEAFF. CDR3 coding DNA: TGTGCCAGCATGGGGGGGAACACTGAAGCTTTCTTT.

The CDR3 is CASSYGQVNYGYTF. CDR3 bases: TGTGCCAGCAGCTACGGACAGGTTAACTATGGCTACACCTTC. The chain has TRBV7-2 and TRBJ1-2, with 7 positions matching TRBD1. Germline assignment: CDR1 SGHTA and CDR2 FQGNSA. This CDR3 region has 14 residues. V was clipped by 4 bases and J by 1 base; unmatched bases: 3.

The V gene is TRBV9, the J gene TRBJ1-3; D is undetermined. The CDR3 loop spans 12 amino acids. V gave up 5 bases and J gave up 7 bases, with 10 bases separating them. Per germline, CDR1 SGDLS and CDR2 YYNGEE. CDR3 in amino acids: CASSLDRNTIYF. The CDR3 bases are TGTGCCAGCAGTCTGGACCGGAACACCATATATTTT.

V and J are TRBV15 and TRBJ1-1; D is undetermined. Germline CDR1 and CDR2: LNHNV and YYDKDF (reference sequence). The V gene lost 3 bases and the J gene lost 4 bases, with 12 bases spanning the gap. This CDR3 is 14 amino acids long. The CDR3 region is CATSRASGVTEAFF. CDR3 DNA sequence: TGTGCCACCAGCAGGGCGTCGGGTGTCACTGAAGCTTTCTTT.

The chain links TRBV4-3 to TRBJ1-2, with a tentative D call TRBD1 (5 bases). This CDR3 has 16 amino acids. Trimming cost V 3 bases and J 6 bases, with 20 bases left between them. CDR1 and CDR2 from the germline V gene are LGHNA and YSLEER. The CDR3 region is CASSHSSTGRYDGYTF. The CDR3, as DNA: TGCGCCAGCAGCCACTCGAGCACGGGGCGGTATGATGGCTACACCTTC.

V usage is TRBV5-1 and J usage is TRBJ2-2; D remains ambiguous. Germline V gene sequence: CDR1 SGHRS, CDR2 YFSETQ. Trimming stripped 0 bases from V and 4 bases from J, with 4 bases between. The CDR3 is 13 amino acids. CDR3 nucleotide sequence: TGCGCCAGCAGCTTGGGGGGCACCGGGGAGCTGTTTTTT. It yields the protein CASSLGGTGELFF.

The chain combines TRBV4-1 with TRBJ1-1, with TRBD1 matching over 7 bases. With V trimmed by 0 bases and J by 5 bases, 9 bases remained unmatched. In germline, CDR1 is MGHRA, CDR2 YSYEKL. This CDR3 is 16 amino acids long. CDR3 DNA: TGCGCCAGCAGCCAAGATAAGAGACAGGGAGGTACTGAAGCTTTCTTT. Protein: CASSQDKRQGGTEAFF.